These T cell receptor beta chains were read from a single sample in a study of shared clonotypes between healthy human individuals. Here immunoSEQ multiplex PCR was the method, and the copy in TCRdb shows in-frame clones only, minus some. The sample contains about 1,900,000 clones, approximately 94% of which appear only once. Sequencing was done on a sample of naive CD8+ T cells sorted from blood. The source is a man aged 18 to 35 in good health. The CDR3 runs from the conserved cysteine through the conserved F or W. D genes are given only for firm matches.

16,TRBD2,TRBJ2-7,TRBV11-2,CASSTRLADADYEQYF
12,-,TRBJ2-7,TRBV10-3,CAISESLGEQYF
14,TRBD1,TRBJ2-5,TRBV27,CASSSMTGGETQYF
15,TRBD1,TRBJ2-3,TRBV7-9,CASSSGDREADTQYF
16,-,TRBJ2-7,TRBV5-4,CASSLRTNRVMYEQYF
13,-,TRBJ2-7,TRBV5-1,CASSLDSHYEQYF
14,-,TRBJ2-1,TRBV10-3,CAISGGDRYNEQFF
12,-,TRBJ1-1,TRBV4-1,CASSQAHTEAFF
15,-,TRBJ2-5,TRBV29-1,CSVVGSTGYEETQYF
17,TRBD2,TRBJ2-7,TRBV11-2,CASSLGDLAGVFYEQYF
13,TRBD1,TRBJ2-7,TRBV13,CASSLRQGNEQYF
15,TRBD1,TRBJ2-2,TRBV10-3,CAISSPGQGTGELFF
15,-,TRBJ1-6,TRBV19,CASSIEGGDNSPLHF
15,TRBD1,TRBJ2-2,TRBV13,CASSPDRTGGKELFF
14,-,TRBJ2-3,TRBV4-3,CASSQDTTLHLEYF
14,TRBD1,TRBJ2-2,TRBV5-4,CASSLTGDTGELFF
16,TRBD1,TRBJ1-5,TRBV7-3,CASSWRDRVGSRPQHF
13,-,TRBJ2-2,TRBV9,CASSFRLAGELFF
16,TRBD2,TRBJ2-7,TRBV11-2,CASSLRASGRGYEQYF
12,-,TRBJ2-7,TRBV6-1,CASRTEGDEQYF
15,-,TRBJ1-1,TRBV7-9,CASSLASGERTEAFF
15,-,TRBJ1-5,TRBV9,CASSEGAYSNQPQHF
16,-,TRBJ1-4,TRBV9,CASSVDGEPTNEKLFF
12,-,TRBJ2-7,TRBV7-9,CASSLEGVEQYF
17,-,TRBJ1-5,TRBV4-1,CASSQEGPGGEDQPQHF
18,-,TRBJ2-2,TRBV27,CASSLFSSRGKNTGELFF
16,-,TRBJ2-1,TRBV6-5,CASSSSTSGRNNEQFF
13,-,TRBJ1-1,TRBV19,CASSIIQNTEAFF
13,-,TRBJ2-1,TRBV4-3,CASSPSVEGEQFF
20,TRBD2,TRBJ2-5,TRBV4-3,CASSQNTAGTVLAGQETQYF
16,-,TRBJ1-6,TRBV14,CASSPATLVYNSPLHF
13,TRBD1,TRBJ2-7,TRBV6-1,CASRDRGPYEQYF
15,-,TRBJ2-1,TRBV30,CAWSSGSSSYNEQFF
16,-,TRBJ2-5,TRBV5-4,CASSLAVIGNRETQYF
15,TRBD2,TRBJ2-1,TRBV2,CASIVSGLAHNEQFF
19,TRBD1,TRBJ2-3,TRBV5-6,CASSLVVGTGGTYTDTQYF
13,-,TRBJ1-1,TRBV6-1,CASSYEEVTEAFF
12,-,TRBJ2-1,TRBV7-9,CASSSVNNEQFF
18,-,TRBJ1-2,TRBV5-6,CASSAQGFSPRDVYGYTF
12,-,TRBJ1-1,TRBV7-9,CASSFGQAEAFF
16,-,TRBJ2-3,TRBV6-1,CASSGTAYFIADTQYF
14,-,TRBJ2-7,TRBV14,CASSPGPGTYEQYF
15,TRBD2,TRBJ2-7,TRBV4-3,CASSQGGGSGYEQYF
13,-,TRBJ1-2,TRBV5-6,CASSLGETYGYTF
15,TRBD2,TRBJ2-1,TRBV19,CASSIVGLAGEEQFF